The 8 T cell receptor beta chains reported below all come from one sample, sequenced in a study of human T cells and chemical hapten exposure. Total RNA was isolated from unfractionated whole blood. Single cDNA molecules in the library carried unique molecular identifiers attached during preparation. TCRdb reanalysed the reads using MiXCR and keeps one entry per CDR3 protein. The sample records about 120,000 distinct CDR3 sequences, around 9% being singletons. The sequencing sample was made of whole blood. Receptors were obtained from a human donor in good health. Some clones in this sample may be carry-over from other donors' samples.

This sequence joins TRBV5-1 and TRBJ2-7; D is uncertain. Germline V gene lookup returns CDR1 SGHRS and CDR2 YFSETQ. This CDR3 contains 11 residues. V was trimmed by 4 bases and J by 2 bases, leaving 4 bases between them. The DNA of the CDR3 is TGCGCCAGCAGCACTACCTACGAGCAGTACTTC. It codes for CASSTTYEQYF.

This clonotype was seen only a few times. This chain connects TRBV4-1 to TRBJ2-1; D is unresolved. Trimming took off 5 bases at V and 7 bases at J, with 12 bases between the two ends. The CDR3 has 13 amino acids. Germline V gene data show CDR1 as MGHRA and CDR2 as YSYEKL. CDR3 loop: CASSIQPGNEQFF. DNA of the CDR3: TGCGCCAGCAGCATCCAACCCGGTAATGAGCAGTTCTTC.

This clonotype was seen repeatedly, ten times or more. Germline and junction disagree at one end, which may indicate a read error. J is TRBJ2-1 and V is TRBV6-5; 15 bases agree with TRBD2. Germline-derived CDR1 and CDR2 are MNHEY and SVGAGI. The CDR3 loop spans 14 amino acids. CDR3 amino acids: CSSSSWTSGRDQFF. CDR3 coding DNA: TGTTCCAGCAGTTCGTGGACTAGCGGGAGGGACCAGTTCTTC.

This clonotype was recorded many times. The J gene is TRBJ2-2, the V gene TRBV9, with D tentatively TRBD2 (5 bases). Germline CDR1 reads SGDLS; CDR2 reads YYNGEE. The CDR3 spans 18 residues. V was cut by 4 bases and J by 0 bases, with 19 bases left in between. The DNA for the CDR3 is TGTGCCAGCAGCATCCGGGATGCGACCTTTGCGAACACCGGGGAGCTGTTTTTT. It specifies CASSIRDATFANTGELFF.

The table lists this clonotype with many counts. V is TRBV7-2 and J is TRBJ1-2, with a tentative D call TRBD1 (6 bases). V dropped 4 bases and J dropped 4 bases, with 7 bases sitting between them. Germline CDR1 SGHTA, CDR2 FQGNSA. The CDR3 totals 12 residues. The CDR3 nucleotides are TGTGCCAGCAGCTCGGACAGCTATGGCTACACCTTC. As protein: CASSSDSYGYTF. Filled out from reference TRBV7-2 and TRBJ1-2, the complete variable domain reads GAGVSQSPSNKVTEKGKDVELRCDPISGHTALYWYRQSLGQGLEFLIYFQGNSAPDKSGLPSDRFSAERTGGSVSTLTIQRTQQEDSAVYLCASSSDSYGYTFGSGTRLTVV.

J is TRBJ2-5 and V is TRBV5-1; 7 bases match TRBD2. CDR1 and CDR2 (germline): SGHRS, YFSETQ. V was pared by 5 bases and J by 2 bases, with 6 bases of the junction left unmatched. The CDR3 contains 14 residues. This chain's CDR3 is CASRSSGSQETQYF. Written as DNA, the CDR3 is TGCGCCAGCAGGAGTAGCGGGTCTCAAGAGACCCAGTACTTC.

This chain connects TRBV11-2 to TRBJ2-1; 12 positions agree with TRBD2. The CDR3 has 13 residues. CDR1 is SGHAT, CDR2 FQNNGV, per germline. V shed 2 bases, J shed 16 bases, and the junction held 6 bases outside the gene matches. The CDR3 DNA reads as TGTGCCAGCAGCTTACCCTCTAGCGGGAGGGCTTTCTTC. It translates to CASSLPSSGRAFF. Together with reference TRBV11-2 and TRBJ2-1, the CDR3 gives the full variable domain: EAGVAQSPRYKIIEKRQSVAFWCNPISGHATLYWYQQILGQGPKLLIQFQNNGVVDDSQLPKDRFSAERLKGVDSTLKIQPAKLEDSAVYLCASSLPSSGRAFFGPGTRLTVL.

This clonotype was detected ten times or more. The chain uses TRBV28 and TRBJ2-1, with D perhaps matching TRBD1 (6 bases). Per the germline V gene, CDR1 is MDHEN and CDR2 is SYDVKM. The CDR3 runs 13 residues. Deletions cut 4 bases from V and 6 bases from J, with 10 bases between. This CDR3 is CASSSRTVNEQFF. The DNA of the CDR3 is TGTGCCAGCAGTTCAAGGACAGTCAATGAGCAGTTCTTC.